This TCR beta chain was sequenced in a study of cytomegalovirus exposure and HLA in healthy donors. Study-level findings and limits: Using the classifier, cytomegalovirus status was reportedly diagnosed with high specificity and sensitivity. In vitro confirmation showed three CMV-associated chains to be CMV antigen specific. An analysis done earlier found most TCR beta V segments productive about 87% or about 30% of the time.

CDR3 size: 18 residues. The ends were cut back, 1 base at V and 0 bases at J, with 18 bases in the middle. Germline V gives CDR1 SEHNR, CDR2 FQNEAQ (reference sequence). 60 Vbeta and 13 Jbeta primers were used in PCR. Here immunoSEQ multiplex PCR was the method, and the copy in TCRdb shows in-frame clones only, minus some. Of about 68,000 clones listed, approximately 78% were seen once; the top ten hold 6.5%. The study sampled nominally healthy donors, though unrecorded immune exposures were likely. A remark on this clone: Its antigen is as yet unknown.

The rearrangement joins TRBV7-9 to TRBJ1-2; D is unresolved. The source of this sequence is a human donor in good health. The specimen sequenced was PBMCs. CDR3 protein: CASSLGTEATTANYGYTF. The CDR3 region has the DNA TGTGCCAGCAGCTTAGGGACGGAGGCCACTACAGCTAACTATGGCTACACCTTC.